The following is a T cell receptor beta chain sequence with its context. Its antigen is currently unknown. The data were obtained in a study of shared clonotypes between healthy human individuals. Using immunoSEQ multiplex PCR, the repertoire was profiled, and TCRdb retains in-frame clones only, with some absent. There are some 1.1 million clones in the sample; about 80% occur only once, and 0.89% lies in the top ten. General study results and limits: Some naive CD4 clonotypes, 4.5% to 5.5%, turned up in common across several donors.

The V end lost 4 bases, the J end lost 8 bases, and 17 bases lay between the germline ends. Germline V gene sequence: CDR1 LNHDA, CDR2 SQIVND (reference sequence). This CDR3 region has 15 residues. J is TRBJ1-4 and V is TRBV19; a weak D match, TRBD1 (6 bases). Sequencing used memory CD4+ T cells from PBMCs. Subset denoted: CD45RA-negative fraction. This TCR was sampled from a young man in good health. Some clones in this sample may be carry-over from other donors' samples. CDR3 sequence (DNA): TGTGCCAGTAGTACCACCGGGACACCCGGCGAAAAACTGTTTTTT. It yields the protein CASSTTGTPGEKLFF.